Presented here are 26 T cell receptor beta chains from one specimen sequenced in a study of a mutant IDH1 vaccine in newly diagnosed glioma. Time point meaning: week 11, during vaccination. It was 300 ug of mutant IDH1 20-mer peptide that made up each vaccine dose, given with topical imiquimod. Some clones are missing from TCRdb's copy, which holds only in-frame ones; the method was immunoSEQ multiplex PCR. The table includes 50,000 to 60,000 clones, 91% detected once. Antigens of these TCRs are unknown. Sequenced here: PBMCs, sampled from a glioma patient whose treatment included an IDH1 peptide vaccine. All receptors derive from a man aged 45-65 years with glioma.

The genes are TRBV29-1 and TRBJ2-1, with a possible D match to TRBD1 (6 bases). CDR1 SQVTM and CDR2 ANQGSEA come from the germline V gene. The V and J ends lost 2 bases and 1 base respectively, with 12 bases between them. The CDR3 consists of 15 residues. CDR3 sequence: CSVEMGAESYNEQFF. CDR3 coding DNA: TGCAGCGTTGAAATGGGGGCTGAATCCTACAATGAGCAGTTCTTC.

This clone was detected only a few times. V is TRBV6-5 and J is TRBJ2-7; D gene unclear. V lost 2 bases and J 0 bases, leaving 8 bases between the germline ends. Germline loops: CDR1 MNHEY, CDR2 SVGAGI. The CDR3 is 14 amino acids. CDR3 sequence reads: CASSYSQFSYEQYF. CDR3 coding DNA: TGTGCCAGCAGTTACAGCCAGTTCTCCTACGAGCAGTACTTC.

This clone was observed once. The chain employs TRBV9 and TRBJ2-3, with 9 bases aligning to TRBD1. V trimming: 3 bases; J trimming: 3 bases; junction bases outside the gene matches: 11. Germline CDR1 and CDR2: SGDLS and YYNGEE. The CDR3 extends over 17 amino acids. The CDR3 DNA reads TGTGCCAGCAGCGCCCCTGAGACAGGGGGTGGGACAGATACGCAGTATTTT. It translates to CASSAPETGGGTDTQYF.

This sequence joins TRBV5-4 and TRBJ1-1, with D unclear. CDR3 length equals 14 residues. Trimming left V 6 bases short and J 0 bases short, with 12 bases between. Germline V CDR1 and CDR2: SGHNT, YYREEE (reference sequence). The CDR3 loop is CASTMVGMNTEAFF. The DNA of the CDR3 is TGTGCCAGCACCATGGTCGGGATGAACACTGAAGCTTTCTTT.

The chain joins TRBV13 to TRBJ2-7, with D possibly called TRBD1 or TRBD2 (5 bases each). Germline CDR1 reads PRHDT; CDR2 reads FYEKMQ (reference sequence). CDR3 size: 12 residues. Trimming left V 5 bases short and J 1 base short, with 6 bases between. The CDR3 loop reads CASSGGSYEQYF. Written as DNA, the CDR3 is TGTGCCAGCAGCGGGGGATCCTACGAGCAGTACTTC.

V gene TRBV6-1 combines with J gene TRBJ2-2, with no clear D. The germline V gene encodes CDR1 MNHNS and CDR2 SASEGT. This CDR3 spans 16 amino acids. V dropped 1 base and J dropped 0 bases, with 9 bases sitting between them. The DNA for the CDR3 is TGTGCCAGCAGTGAAGGGACGACCGCGAACACCGGGGAGCTGTTTTTT. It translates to CASSEGTTANTGELFF.

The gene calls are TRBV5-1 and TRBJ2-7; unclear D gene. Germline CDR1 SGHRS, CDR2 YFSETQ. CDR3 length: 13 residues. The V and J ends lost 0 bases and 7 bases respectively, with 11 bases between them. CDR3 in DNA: TGCGCCAGCAGCTTGGAGATTACCGGGGAGCAGTACTTC. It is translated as CASSLEITGEQYF.

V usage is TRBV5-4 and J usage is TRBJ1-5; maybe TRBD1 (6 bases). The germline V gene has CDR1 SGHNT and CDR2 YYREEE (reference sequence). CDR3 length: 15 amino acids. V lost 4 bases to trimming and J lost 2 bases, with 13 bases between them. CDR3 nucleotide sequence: TGTGCCAGCAGCGGGGCCCCAGGGGGCAATCAGCCCCAGCATTTT. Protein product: CASSGAPGGNQPQHF.

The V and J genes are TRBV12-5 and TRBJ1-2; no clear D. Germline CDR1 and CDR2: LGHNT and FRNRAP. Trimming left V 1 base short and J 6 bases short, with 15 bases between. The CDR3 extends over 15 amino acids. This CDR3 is CASGLGAGSVDGYTF. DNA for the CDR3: TGTGCTAGTGGTTTGGGGGCGGGGAGCGTGGATGGCTACACCTTC. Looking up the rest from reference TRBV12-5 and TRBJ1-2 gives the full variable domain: DARVTQTPRHKVTEMGQEVTMRCQPILGHNTVFWYRQTMMQGLELLAYFRNRAPLDDSGMPKDRFSAEMPDATLATLKIQPSEPRDSAVYFCASGLGAGSVDGYTFGSGTRLTVV.

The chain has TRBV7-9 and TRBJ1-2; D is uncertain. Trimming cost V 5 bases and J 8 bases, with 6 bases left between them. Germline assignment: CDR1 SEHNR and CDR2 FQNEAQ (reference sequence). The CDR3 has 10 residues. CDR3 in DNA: TGTGCCAGCAGCCCTCCGGGCTACACCTTC. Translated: CASSPPGYTF.

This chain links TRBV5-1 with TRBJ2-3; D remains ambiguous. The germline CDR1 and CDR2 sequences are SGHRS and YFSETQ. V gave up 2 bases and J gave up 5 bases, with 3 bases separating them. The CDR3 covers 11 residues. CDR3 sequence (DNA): TGCGCCAGCAGCTTAGGAGATACGCAGTATTTT. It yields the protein CASSLGDTQYF.

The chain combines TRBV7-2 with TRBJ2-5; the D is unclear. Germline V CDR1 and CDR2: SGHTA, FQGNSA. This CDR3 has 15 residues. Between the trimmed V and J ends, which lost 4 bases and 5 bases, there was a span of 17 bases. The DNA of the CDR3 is TGTGCCAGCAGCTCGTCCTGGGGTAGAACGGAGACCCAGTACTTC. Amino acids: CASSSSWGRTETQYF.

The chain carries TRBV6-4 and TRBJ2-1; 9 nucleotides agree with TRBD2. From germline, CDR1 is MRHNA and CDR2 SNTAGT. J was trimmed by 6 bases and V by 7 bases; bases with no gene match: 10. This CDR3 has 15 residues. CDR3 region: CASKRDSGSSNEQFF. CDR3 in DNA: TGTGCCAGCAAAAGGGATAGCGGGAGTAGCAATGAGCAGTTCTTC.

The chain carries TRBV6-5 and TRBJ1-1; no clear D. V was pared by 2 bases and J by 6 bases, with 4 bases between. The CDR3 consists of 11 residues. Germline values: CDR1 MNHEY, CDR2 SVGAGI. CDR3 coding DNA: TGTGCCAGCAGTTACGGGTCTGAAGCTTTCTTT. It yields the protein CASSYGSEAFF.

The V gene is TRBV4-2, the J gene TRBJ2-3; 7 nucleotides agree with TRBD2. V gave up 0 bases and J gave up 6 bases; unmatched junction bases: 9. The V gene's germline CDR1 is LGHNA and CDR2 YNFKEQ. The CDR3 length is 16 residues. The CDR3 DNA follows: TGTGCCAGCAGCCAAGAGTTCAAGGGAGGGGTGGATACGCAGTATTTT. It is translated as CASSQEFKGGVDTQYF.

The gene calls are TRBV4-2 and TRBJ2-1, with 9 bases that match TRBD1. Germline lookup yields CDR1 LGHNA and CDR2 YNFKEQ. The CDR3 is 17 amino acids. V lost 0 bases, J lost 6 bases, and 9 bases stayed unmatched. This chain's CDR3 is CASSQDQDRGKINEQFF. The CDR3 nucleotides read TGTGCCAGCAGCCAAGACCAGGACAGGGGAAAAATCAATGAGCAGTTCTTC.

CDR3 in amino acids: CATSRDRGSSTGELFF. Written as DNA, the CDR3 is TGTGCCACCAGCAGAGATCGGGGGTCGAGCACCGGGGAGCTGTTTTTT. The V gene is TRBV15, the J gene TRBJ2-2; the D gene is possibly TRBD2 (6 bases). V gave up 0 bases and J gave up 4 bases, with 12 bases separating them. The CDR3 is 16 amino acids. CDR1 and CDR2 from the germline V gene are LNHNV and YYDKDF (reference sequence).

The CDR3 DNA reads as TGTGCCAGCAGGCAGTTATATAATTCACCCCTCCACTTT. Translation gives CASRQLYNSPLHF. The chain has TRBV25-1 and TRBJ1-6; no clear D. The CDR3 runs 13 residues. Germline assignment: CDR1 MGHDK and CDR2 SYGVNS. Trimming left V 6 bases short and J 4 bases short, with 7 bases between. Based on the CDR3 plus reference TRBV25-1 and TRBJ1-6, the full variable domain is EADIYQTPRYLVIGTGKKITLECSQTMGHDKMYWYQQDPGMELHLIHYSYGVNSTEKGDLSSESTVSRIRTEHFPLTLESARPSHTSQYLCASRQLYNSPLHFGNGTRLTVT.

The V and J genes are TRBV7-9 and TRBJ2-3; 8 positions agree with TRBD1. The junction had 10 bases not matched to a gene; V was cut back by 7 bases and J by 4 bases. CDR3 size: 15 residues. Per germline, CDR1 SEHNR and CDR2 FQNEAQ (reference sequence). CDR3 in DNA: TGTGCCAGCACCACCTCGGGACAGGCACCAGATACGCAGTATTTT. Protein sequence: CASTTSGQAPDTQYF.

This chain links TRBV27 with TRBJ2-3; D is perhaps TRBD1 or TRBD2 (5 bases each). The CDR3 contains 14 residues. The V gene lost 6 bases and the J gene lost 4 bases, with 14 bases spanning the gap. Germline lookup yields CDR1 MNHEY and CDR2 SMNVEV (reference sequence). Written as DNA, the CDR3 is TGTGCCAGCAGCCGGAACCGGGGCCCAGATACGCAGTATTTT. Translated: CASSRNRGPDTQYF.

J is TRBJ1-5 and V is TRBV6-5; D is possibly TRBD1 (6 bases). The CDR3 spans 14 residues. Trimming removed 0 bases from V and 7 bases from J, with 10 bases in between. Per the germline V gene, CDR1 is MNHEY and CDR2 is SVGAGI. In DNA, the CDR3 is TGTGCCAGCAGTTACTCAGGGGGGACCCAGCCCCAGCATTTT. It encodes CASSYSGGTQPQHF.

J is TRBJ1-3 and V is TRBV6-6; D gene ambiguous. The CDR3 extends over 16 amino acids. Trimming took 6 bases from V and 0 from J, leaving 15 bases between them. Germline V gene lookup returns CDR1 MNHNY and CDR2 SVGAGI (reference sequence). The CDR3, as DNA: TGTGCCAGCAGCAACGACGCGGGAAGCTCTGGAAACACCATATATTTT. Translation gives CASSNDAGSSGNTIYF.

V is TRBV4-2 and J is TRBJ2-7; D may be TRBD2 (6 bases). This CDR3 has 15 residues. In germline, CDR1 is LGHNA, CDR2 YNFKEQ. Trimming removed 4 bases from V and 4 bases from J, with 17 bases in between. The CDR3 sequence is CASSRGEVAGYEQYF. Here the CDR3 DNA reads TGTGCCAGCAGCCGTGGGGAGGTGGCAGGATACGAGCAGTACTTC.

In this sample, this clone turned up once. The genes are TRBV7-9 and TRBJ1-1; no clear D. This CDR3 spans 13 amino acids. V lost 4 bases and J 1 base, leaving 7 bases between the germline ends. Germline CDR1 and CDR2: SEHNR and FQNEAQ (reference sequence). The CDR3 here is CASSSTSNTEAFF. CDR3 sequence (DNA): TGTGCCAGCAGCTCGACATCGAACACTGAAGCTTTCTTT.

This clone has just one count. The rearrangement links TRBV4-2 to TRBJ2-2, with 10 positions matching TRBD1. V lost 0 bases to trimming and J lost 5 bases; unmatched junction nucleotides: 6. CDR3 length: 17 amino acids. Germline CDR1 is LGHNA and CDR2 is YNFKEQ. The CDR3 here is CASSQDIDRGLTGELFF. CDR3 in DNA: TGTGCCAGCAGCCAAGATATCGACAGGGGGCTTACCGGGGAGCTGTTTTTT.

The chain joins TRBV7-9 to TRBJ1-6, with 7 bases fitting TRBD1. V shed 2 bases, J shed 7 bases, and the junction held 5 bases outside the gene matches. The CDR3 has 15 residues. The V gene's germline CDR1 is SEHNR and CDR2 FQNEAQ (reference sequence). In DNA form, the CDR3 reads TGTGCCAGCAGCTTAAGTGCAGGGGGGAATTCACCCCTCCACTTT. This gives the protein CASSLSAGGNSPLHF. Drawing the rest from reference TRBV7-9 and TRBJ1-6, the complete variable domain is DTGVSQNPRHKITKRGQNVTFRCDPISEHNRLYWYRQTLGQGPEFLTYFQNEAQLEKSRLLSDRFSAERPKGSFSTLEIQRTEQGDSAMYLCASSLSAGGNSPLHFGNGTRLTVT.